One and the same sample provided the 18 T cell receptor beta chains below, sequenced in a study of cytomegalovirus exposure and HLA in healthy donors. The primer mix had 60 Vbeta and 13 Jbeta primers. Assay: immunoSEQ multiplex PCR; the TCRdb copy retains only in-frame clones and omits some. The sample gives about 76,000 clones, 75% to 85% of which show up once; 1.5% to 2% is in the top ten. The sequencing input was PBMCs. Source of these receptors: a woman aged 25 to 45 in good health and CMV-seronegative.

Only a few counts were recorded for this clone. The chain is built from TRBV5-1 and TRBJ2-3; 10 nucleotides align to TRBD1. Germline CDR1 reads SGHRS; CDR2 reads YFSETQ. V shed 4 bases, J shed 6 bases, and the junction held 8 bases outside the gene matches. This CDR3 region has 15 residues. CDR3 amino acids: CASSVTPGQGDTQYF. DNA for the CDR3: TGCGCCAGCAGCGTGACACCGGGACAGGGGGATACGCAGTATTTT. Filled out from reference TRBV5-1 and TRBJ2-3, the complete variable domain reads KAGVTQTPRYLIKTRGQQVTLSCSPISGHRSVSWYQQTPGQGLQFLFEYFSETQRNKGNFPGRFSGRQFSNSRSEMNVSTLELGDSALYLCASSVTPGQGDTQYFGPGTRLTVL.

The chain has TRBV30 and TRBJ2-7, with TRBD2 identical over 10 bases. V lost 5 bases and J lost 3; bases outside the gene matches: 7. Looked up from germline, CDR1 is GTSNPN and CDR2 is SVGIG (reference sequence). The CDR3 covers 14 residues. The CDR3 DNA reads as TGTGCCTGGGGGAGCGCTAGCGGGGGCTACGAGCAGTACTTC. Its protein product is CAWGSASGGYEQYF.

The chain has TRBV9 and TRBJ2-7, with 10 bases lining up with TRBD1. Germline V gene lookup returns CDR1 SGDLS and CDR2 YYNGEE. V lost 4 bases and J lost 5; bases outside the gene matches: 15. The CDR3 runs to 17 residues. CDR3 nucleotide sequence: TGTGCCAGCAGCCCCCGGGACAGGGGCCACTCTAGGAACGAGCAGTACTTC. It is translated as CASSPRDRGHSRNEQYF.

A few counts support this clone. This chain joins TRBV11-2 and TRBJ2-1; 10 bases match TRBD2. CDR1 is SGHAT, CDR2 FQNNGV, per germline. Unmatched junction bases numbered 5, after V lost 4 bases and J lost 2 bases. The CDR3 is 16 amino acids. The CDR3 DNA follows: TGTGCCAGCAGCTACCGGACTAGCGGCACCTACAATGAGCAGTTCTTC. Protein: CASSYRTSGTYNEQFF. The entire variable domain, with the rest obtained from reference TRBV11-2 and TRBJ2-1, is as follows: EAGVAQSPRYKIIEKRQSVAFWCNPISGHATLYWYQQILGQGPKLLIQFQNNGVVDDSQLPKDRFSAERLKGVDSTLKIQPAKLEDSAVYLCASSYRTSGTYNEQFFGPGTRLTVL.

The chain links TRBV30 to TRBJ1-1; D not resolved. CDR1 and CDR2 (germline): GTSNPN, SVGIG (reference sequence). This CDR3 has 13 residues. The V and J ends lost 0 bases and 1 base respectively, with 6 bases between them. The chain's CDR3 is CAWSVMANTEAFF. The DNA of the CDR3 is TGTGCCTGGAGTGTAATGGCGAACACTGAAGCTTTCTTT.

The chain carries TRBV5-1 and TRBJ1-2; TRBD1 is a possible D gene (5 bases). The germline gives CDR1 SGHRS, CDR2 YFSETQ. V was pared by 4 bases and J by 4 bases, with 14 bases between. The CDR3 consists of 14 residues. As DNA, the CDR3 is TGCGCCAGCAGCCCCGGGGAGGGACTCTATGGCTACACCTTC. It specifies CASSPGEGLYGYTF.

The chain links TRBV4-2 to TRBJ2-7, with 7 bases fitting TRBD2. V gave up 4 bases and J gave up 4 bases; unmatched junction bases: 10. Germline assignment: CDR1 LGHNA and CDR2 YNFKEQ. CDR3 length: 15 residues. The CDR3 DNA follows: TGTGCCAGCAGCCCAGCGGGACGGTCAATATACGAGCAGTACTTC. As protein: CASSPAGRSIYEQYF.

There are a few counts of this clone. The junction shows a germline mismatch at one end, possibly a read error. The CDR3 DNA follows: TGTTCCAGCAGCTTAATGATCAGGGGCAATGAGCAGTTCTTC. Translating gives CSSSLMIRGNEQFF. This chain links TRBV7-9 with TRBJ2-1; TRBD1 might be the D (6 bases). The CDR3 sequence is 14 residues long. Germline loops: CDR1 SEHNR, CDR2 FQNEAQ (reference sequence).

V is TRBV9 and J is TRBJ1-2, with no clear D. The CDR3 covers 14 residues. The V gene lost 6 bases and the J gene lost 0 bases, with 12 bases spanning the gap. Germline V CDR1 and CDR2: SGDLS, YYNGEE. CDR3 nucleotides: TGTGCCAGCACCGTGAACCCGGCTAACTATGGCTACACCTTC. Translation gives CASTVNPANYGYTF. The variable domain in full, completed from reference TRBV9 and TRBJ1-2, reads DSGVTQTPKHLITATGQRVTLRCSPRSGDLSVYWYQQSLDQGLQFLIQYYNGEERAKGNILERFSAQQFPDLHSELNLSSLELGDSALYFCASTVNPANYGYTFGSGTRLTVV.

This sequence joins TRBV10-3 and TRBJ2-2; D unresolved. V lost 6 bases, J lost 3 bases, and 5 bases lay in between. Germline CDR1 is ENHRY and CDR2 is SYGVKD. CDR3 length: 12 amino acids. CDR3 nucleotides: TGTGCCATCAGCCCGTACACCGGGGAGCTGTTTTTT. This gives the protein CAISPYTGELFF.

This clone appeared a single time. This chain links TRBV5-1 with TRBJ2-7; 8 nucleotides match TRBD1. Trimming at V came to 2 bases and at J to 6 bases, leaving 13 bases not matched to a gene. The germline CDR1 and CDR2 sequences are SGHRS and YFSETQ. The CDR3 contains 16 residues. In DNA, the CDR3 is TGCGCCAGCAGCTTAAGGGCAGGGGGCGGGTTTCGCGAGCAGTACTTC. It codes for CASSLRAGGGFREQYF.

This clone was observed a few times. The chain is built from TRBV10-2 and TRBJ1-5; D is unclear. V was clipped by 0 bases and J by 2 bases, with 5 bases between them. Germline CDR1 WSHSY, CDR2 SAAADI. There are 14 residues in the CDR3. CDR3 sequence: CASSESPGNQPQHF. The CDR3 coding sequence is TGCGCCAGCAGTGAGTCGCCGGGCAATCAGCCCCAGCATTTT.

Turning to this clone: An end of the junction differs from the germline gene, which may be a read error. The V and J genes are TRBV7-9 and TRBJ1-2; D gene unclear. Germline lookup yields CDR1 SEHNR and CDR2 FQNEAQ (reference sequence). CDR3 length: 15 residues. For the CDR3, the DNA is TGTTCCAGCAGCCCTTCGCTGCAGCGCCACTATGGCTACACCTTC. Protein: CSSSPSLQRHYGYTF.

The chain uses TRBV5-8 and TRBJ2-5, with D possibly matching TRBD2 (5 bases). CDR3 length: 18 residues. V shed 2 bases and J shed 5 bases, with 25 bases lying between them. Germline loops: CDR1 SGHTS, CDR2 YDEGEE. The CDR3 loop is CASSFYSGSYLGWETQYF. The CDR3 nucleotides are TGTGCCAGCAGCTTCTACTCGGGATCCTACCTGGGTTGGGAGACCCAGTACTTC. The entire variable domain, with the rest obtained from reference TRBV5-8 and TRBJ2-5, is as follows: EAGVTQSPTHLIKTRGQQATLRCSPISGHTSVYWYQQALGLGLQFLLWYDEGEERNRGNFPPRFSGRQFPNYSSELNVNALELEDSALYLCASSFYSGSYLGWETQYFGPGTRLLVL.

V is TRBV2 and J is TRBJ2-7; TRBD1 aligns across 7 bases. The germline CDR1 and CDR2 sequences are SNHLY and FYNNEI. This CDR3 is built from 14 residues. After removal of 6 bases from V and 3 bases from J, the junction contained 8 bases not matched to a gene. The CDR3 sequence is CASRDTGTVYEQYF. The CDR3 nucleotides read TGTGCCAGCAGAGACACCGGGACAGTCTACGAGCAGTACTTC.

V usage is TRBV5-4 and J usage is TRBJ2-1; TRBD1 matches at 10 bases. From germline, CDR1 is SGHNT and CDR2 YYREEE (reference sequence). The V and J ends lost 4 bases and 2 bases, in that order; junction bases with no gene match: 3. CDR3 size: 15 residues. CDR3 DNA sequence: TGTGCCAGCAGCCGGGACAGGGGCCCCTACAATGAGCAGTTCTTC. This sequence encodes CASSRDRGPYNEQFF.

The J gene is TRBJ2-7, the V gene TRBV15; 7 bases map to TRBD2. The V and J ends lost 1 base and 7 bases, in that order; junction bases with no gene match: 10. CDR1 and CDR2 (germline): LNHNV, YYDKDF (reference sequence). The CDR3 totals 15 residues. The CDR3 DNA reads as TGTGCCACCAGCAGAGTACCGGGAGGAGGTGATGAGCAGTACTTC. Translating gives CATSRVPGGGDEQYF.

The count of this clone is one. The genes are TRBV7-9 and TRBJ1-1, with D unclear. The germline CDR1 and CDR2 sequences are SEHNR and FQNEAQ (reference sequence). V lost 5 bases and J lost 1, with 8 bases in between. This CDR3 has 13 amino acids. The CDR3 DNA sequence: TGTGCCAGCAGCATTAGCAAGAACACTGAAGCTTTCTTT. Its translation is CASSISKNTEAFF.